This is a list of T cell receptor beta chains from one sample in a study of CD8+CD57+ T cells in acquired aplastic anemia. TCRdb passed the reads through MiXCR, listing each CDR3 protein once. The repertoire holds 180,000 or so distinct CDR3 sequences, around half seen once, with roughly 3% in the top ten. Sequencing used sorted CD4+, CD8+, or CD8+CD57+ T cells (not recorded which) from PBMCs. The receptors were sampled from a human donor in good health. Both conserved end residues are part of each CDR3. A D gene is named only where the DNA matches it firmly. Size is omitted from some rows. Given values are once, few, many or a class for expanded clones.

few,NA,TRBJ1-2,TRBV10-3,TGTGCCATCAACGTCGACAGGCTCTATGGCTACACCTTC,CAINVDRLYGYTF
many,TRBD2,TRBJ2-5,TRBV3-1,TGTGCCAGCAGCCAACAGTCTAGCGGGAGGGGACAAGAGACCCAGTACTTC,CASSQQSSGRGQETQYF
NA,TRBD1,TRBJ1-2,TRBV7-3,TGTGCCAGCAGCTTAAACCCGGGACAGGGAGGCTACACCTTC,CASSLNPGQGGYTF
many,NA,TRBJ2-1,TRBV12-3/TRBV12-4,TGTGCCAGCAGTTTATTACAGGGACAGCAGTTCTTC,CASSLLQGQQFF
many,TRBD1,TRBJ2-3,TRBV5-1,TGCGCCAGCAGCTTCGGACAGGGGGGCCCAGATACGCAGTATTTT,CASSFGQGGPDTQYF
NA,NA,TRBJ1-2,TRBV7-9,TGTGCCAGCAGCTTAGGGGCCCGATACACCTTC,CASSLGARYTF
many,NA,TRBJ1-4,TRBV15,TGTGCCACCAGCAGAAAAGCCGGGACGGCTAATGAAAAACTGTTTTTT,CATSRKAGTANEKLFF
NA,TRBD2,TRBJ2-5,TRBV20-1,TGCAGTGCTAGAGTTGGGTTAGCGGGGCCGCAAGAGACCCAGTACTTC,CSARVGLAGPQETQYF
many,TRBD2,TRBJ2-1,TRBV4-1,TGCGCCAGCAGCCCGACACTGACTAGCGGGAGGGGTACTCAGTTCTTC,CASSPTLTSGRGTQFF
NA,NA,TRBJ1-2,TRBV2,TGTGCCAGCAGTGAAGGGAGCTCTGGAAACACCTTC,CASSEGSSGNTF
NA,TRBD1,TRBJ1-1,TRBV28,TGTGCCAGCACCCAAGGGGGCGTCGACACTGAAGCTTCCTTT,CASTQGGVDTEASF
NA,NA,TRBJ2-1,TRBV20-1,TGCAGTGCCACCCGGAGGGATTGGGACCTTTTAGGTGAGCAGTTCTTC,CSATRRDWDLLGEQFF
NA,NA,TRBJ2-1,TRBV18,TGTGCCAGCTCAGAACGGGACTTAACGTTCTTC,CASSERDLTFF
many,TRBD2,TRBJ2-2,TRBV11-2,TGTGCCACCACCCTCTCCCTAGCGGGGAACACCGGGGAGCTGTTTTTT,CATTLSLAGNTGELFF
NA,TRBD2,TRBJ2-1,TRBV5-1,TGCGCCAGCAGCTTCGTTAGCGGGGGGTACAATGAGCAGTTCTTC,CASSFVSGGYNEQFF
many,TRBD1,TRBJ1-1,TRBV4-2,TGTGCCAGCAGCCACTCGGGACAGGGGAACACTGAAGCTTTCTTT,CASSHSGQGNTEAFF
NA,TRBD1,TRBJ2-5,TRBV7-3,TGTGCCAGCAGCAGGGACAGACAGGAGACCCAGCACTTC,CASSRDRQETQHF
NA,NA,TRBJ1-1,TRBV19,TGTGCCAGTAGGGCGGGCGTGGGCACTGAAGCTTTCTTT,CASRAGVGTEAFF
NA,NA,TRBJ1-3,TRBV5-6,TGTGCCAGCAGCTCGGGACTCCGACAGTATGGAAACACCATATATTTT,CASSSGLRQYGNTIYF
NA,NA,TRBJ1-1,TRBV15,TGTGCCACCAGCAGACCACTAGGAAGGGGAGGGACTGAAGCTTTCTTT,CATSRPLGRGGTEAFF
NA,NA,TRBJ1-4,TRBV19,TGTGCCAGTAGTAGTCGGGGGGAAAAACTGTTTTTT,CASSSRGEKLFF
few,TRBD1,TRBJ1-1,TRBV12-3/TRBV12-4,TGTGCCAGCACCAGCGGACAGGGGAGGAAGAACACTGAAGCTTTCTTT,CASTSGQGRKNTEAFF
many,NA,TRBJ2-3,TRBV29-1,TGCAGCGTTGCTCGGGACCTTGGGGCTACAGATACGCAGTATTTT,CSVARDLGATDTQYF
few,NA,TRBJ1-1,TRBV29-1,TGCAGCGTTGAAGCACACCAAAACACTGAAGCTTTCTTT,CSVEAHQNTEAFF
many,NA,TRBJ1-4,TRBV7-9,TGTGCCAGCAGCTTATCGGGGGAACCTAATGAAAAACTGTTTTTT,CASSLSGEPNEKLFF
NA,NA,TRBJ2-3,TRBV5-1,TGCGCCAGCAGCTCCCTACCCACAGATACGCAGTATTTT,CASSSLPTDTQYF
few,NA,TRBJ2-2,TRBV12-3/TRBV12-4,TGTGCCAGCAGTCGTGGGGTCCCCGGGAACACCGGGGAGCTGTTTTTT,CASSRGVPGNTGELFF
many,NA,TRBJ2-1,TRBV24-1,TGTGCCACCAGTGATTATGGTGGTGAGCAGTTCTTC,CATSDYGGEQFF
NA,NA,TRBJ2-7,TRBV19,TGTGCCAGTAGTATAGCAGGAAATAGCGGATCCACCTACGAGCAGTACTTC,CASSIAGNSGSTYEQYF
NA,TRBD2,TRBJ2-7,TRBV6-1,TGTGCCAGCAGTCCTGGGACTAGCGGCGACGAGCAGTACTTC,CASSPGTSGDEQYF
few,TRBD1,TRBJ2-1,TRBV3-1,TGTGCCAGCAGCCTATCCAGGGGGTCCTACAATGAGCAGTTCTTC,CASSLSRGSYNEQFF
many,NA,TRBJ1-4,TRBV4-3,TGCGCCAGCAGCCGGGCCCTGAATAATGAAAAACTGTTTTTT,CASSRALNNEKLFF
NA,NA,TRBJ2-3,TRBV10-3,TGTGCCATCAAAACGGGACTCAACACAGATACGCAGTATTTT,CAIKTGLNTDTQYF
NA,TRBD2,TRBJ2-7,TRBV15,TGTGCCACCAGCCCGGGGACTAGCGGCTACGAGCAGTACTTC,CATSPGTSGYEQYF
many,NA,TRBJ2-5,TRBV24-1,TGTGCCACCAGTGATTTACGAAGGGGGAGGGAGACCCAGTACTTC,CATSDLRRGRETQYF
few,NA,TRBJ1-6,TRBV25-1,TGTGCCAGCAGTGGCATGTCCGCGGGCGATAATTCACCCCTCCACTTT,CASSGMSAGDNSPLHF
NA,NA,TRBJ2-2,TRBV10-3,TGTGCCACCGCAAGGACGGGTGATAACACCGGGGAGCTGTTTTTT,CATARTGDNTGELFF
NA,NA,TRBJ2-3,TRBV20-1,TGCAGTGCTGGGGACCTAACGAAACTTAGCACAGATACGCAGTATTTT,CSAGDLTKLSTDTQYF
NA,NA,TRBJ2-2,TRBV10-1,TGCGCCAGCAGACTAAGACAGAGCACCGGGGAGCTGTTTTTT,CASRLRQSTGELFF
few,NA,TRBJ2-5,TRBV20-1,TGCAGTGCCACAACCCCCCGCCAGTACTTC,CSATTPRQYF
NA,TRBD2,TRBJ2-5,TRBV5-1,TGCGCCAGCAGCCCATTGGCGGGGGGGCAAGAGACCCAGTACTTC,CASSPLAGGQETQYF
NA,NA,TRBJ2-1,TRBV19,TGTGCCAGTACGCCCAGCTCCTACAATGAGCAGTTCTTC,CASTPSSYNEQFF
many,TRBD1,TRBJ1-6,TRBV4-1,TGCGCCAGCAGCGTAGACAGGGGGCCCAATTCACCCCTCCACTTT,CASSVDRGPNSPLHF
NA,NA,TRBJ1-6,TRBV2,TGTGCCAGCAGTGTGGAGGACACGGGTTCACCCCTCCACTTT,CASSVEDTGSPLHF
few,NA,TRBJ2-3,TRBV7-2,TGTGCCAGCAGCCCTAGGCTAGGCACAGATACGCAGTATTTT,CASSPRLGTDTQYF
few,NA,TRBJ2-1,TRBV24-1,TGTGCCACCAGTGATAGGACATACTACAATGAGCAGTTCTTC,CATSDRTYYNEQFF
few,NA,TRBJ2-7,TRBV10-3,TGTGCCATCAGTGATTATCAGGGGACGTCTCACGAGCAGTACTTC,CAISDYQGTSHEQYF